This entry features one T cell receptor beta chain sequence. The repertoire was sequenced with immunoSEQ multiplex PCR; TCRdb's copy has only in-frame clones and lacks some. The sample yields roughly 700,000 clones, roughly 70% seen once. The data originate from a study of shared clonotypes between healthy human individuals. CDR1 is LGHNA, CDR2 YNFKEQ, per germline. CDR3 length equals 14 residues. The ends were cut back, 2 bases at V and 7 bases at J, with 15 bases in the middle. This sequence originates from a woman aged 30 to 39 in good health. The chain uses TRBV4-2 and TRBJ2-7; weak D call: TRBD2 (5 bases). The specimen was memory CD4+ T cells sorted from blood. The subset: CD45RA-negative fraction. Here the CDR3 reads CASSQFPGIGEQYF. CDR3 sequence (DNA): TGTGCCAGCAGCCAATTTCCCGGGATAGGGGAGCAGTACTTC.